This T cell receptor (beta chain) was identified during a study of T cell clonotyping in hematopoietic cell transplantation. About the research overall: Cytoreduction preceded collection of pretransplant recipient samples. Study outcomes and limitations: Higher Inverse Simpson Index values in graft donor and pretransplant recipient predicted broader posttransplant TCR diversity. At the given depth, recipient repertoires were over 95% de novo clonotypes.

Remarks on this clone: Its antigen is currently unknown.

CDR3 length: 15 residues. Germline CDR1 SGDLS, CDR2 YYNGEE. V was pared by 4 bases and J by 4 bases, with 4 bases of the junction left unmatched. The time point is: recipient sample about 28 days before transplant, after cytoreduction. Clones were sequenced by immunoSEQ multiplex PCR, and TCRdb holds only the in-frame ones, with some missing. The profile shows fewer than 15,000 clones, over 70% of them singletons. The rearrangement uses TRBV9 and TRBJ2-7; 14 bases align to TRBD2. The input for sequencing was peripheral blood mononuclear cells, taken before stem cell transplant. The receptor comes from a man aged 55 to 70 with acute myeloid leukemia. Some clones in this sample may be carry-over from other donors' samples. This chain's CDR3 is CASSPGTSGGYEQYF. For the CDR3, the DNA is TGTGCCAGCAGCCCCGGGACTAGCGGGGGATACGAGCAGTACTTC.